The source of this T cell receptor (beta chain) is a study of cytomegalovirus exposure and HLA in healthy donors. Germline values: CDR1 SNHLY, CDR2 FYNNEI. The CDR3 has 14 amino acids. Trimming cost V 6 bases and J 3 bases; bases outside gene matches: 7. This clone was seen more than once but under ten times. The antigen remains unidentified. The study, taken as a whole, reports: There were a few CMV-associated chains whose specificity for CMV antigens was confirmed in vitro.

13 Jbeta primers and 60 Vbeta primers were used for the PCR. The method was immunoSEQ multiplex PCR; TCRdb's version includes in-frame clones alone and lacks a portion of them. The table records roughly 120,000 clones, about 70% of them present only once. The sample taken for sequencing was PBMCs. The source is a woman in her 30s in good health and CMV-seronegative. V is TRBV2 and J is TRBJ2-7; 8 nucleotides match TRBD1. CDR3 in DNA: TGTGCCAGCAGAATGGGACAGGATTACTACGAGCAGTACTTC. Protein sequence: CASRMGQDYYEQYF.